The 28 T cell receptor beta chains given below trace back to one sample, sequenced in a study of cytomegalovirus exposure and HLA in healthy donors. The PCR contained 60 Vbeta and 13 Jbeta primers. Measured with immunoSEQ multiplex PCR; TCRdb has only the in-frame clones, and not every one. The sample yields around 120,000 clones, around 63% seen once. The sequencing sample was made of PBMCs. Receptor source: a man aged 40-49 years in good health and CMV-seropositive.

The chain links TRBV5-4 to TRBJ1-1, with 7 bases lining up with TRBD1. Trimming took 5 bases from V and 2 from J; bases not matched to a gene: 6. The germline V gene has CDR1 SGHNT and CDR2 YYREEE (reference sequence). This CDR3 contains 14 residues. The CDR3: CASSSAGGNTEAFF. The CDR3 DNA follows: TGTGCCAGCAGTTCAGCAGGGGGAAACACTGAAGCTTTCTTT.

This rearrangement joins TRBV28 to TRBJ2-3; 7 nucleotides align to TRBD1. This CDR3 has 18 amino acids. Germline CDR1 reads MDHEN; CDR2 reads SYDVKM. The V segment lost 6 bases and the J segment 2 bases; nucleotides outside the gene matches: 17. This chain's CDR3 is CASRDGRGTLLSTDTQYF. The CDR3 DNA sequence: TGTGCCAGCAGAGACGGCAGGGGGACCTTACTTTCCACAGATACGCAGTATTTT.

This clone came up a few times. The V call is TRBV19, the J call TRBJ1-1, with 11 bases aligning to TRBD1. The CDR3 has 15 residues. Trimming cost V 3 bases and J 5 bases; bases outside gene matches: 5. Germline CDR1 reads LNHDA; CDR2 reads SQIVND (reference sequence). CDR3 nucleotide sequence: TGTGCCAGTAGTATCGGACAGGGGGCTGGGACTGAAGCTTTCTTT. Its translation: CASSIGQGAGTEAFF.

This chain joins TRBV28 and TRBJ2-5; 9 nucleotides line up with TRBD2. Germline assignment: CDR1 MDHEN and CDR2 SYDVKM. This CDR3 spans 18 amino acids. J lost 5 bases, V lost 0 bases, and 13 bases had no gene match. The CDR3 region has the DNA TGTGCCAGCAGTTTATGGGGGACTAGCCCCGACGGGGAGGAGACCCAGTACTTC. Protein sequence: CASSLWGTSPDGEETQYF.

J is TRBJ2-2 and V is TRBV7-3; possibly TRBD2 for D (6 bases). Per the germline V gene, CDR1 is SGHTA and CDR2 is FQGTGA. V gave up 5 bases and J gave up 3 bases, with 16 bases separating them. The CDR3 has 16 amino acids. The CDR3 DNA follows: TGTGCCAGCAGCCCCCGAGGAGGGGTGTACACCGGGGAGCTGTTTTTT. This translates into CASSPRGGVYTGELFF.

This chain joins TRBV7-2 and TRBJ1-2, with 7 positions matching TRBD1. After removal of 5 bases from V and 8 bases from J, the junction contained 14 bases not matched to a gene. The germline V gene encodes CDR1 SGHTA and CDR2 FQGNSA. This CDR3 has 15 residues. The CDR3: CASSIQGQERLGYTF. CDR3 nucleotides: TGTGCCAGCAGCATCCAAGGACAGGAGCGATTGGGCTACACCTTC.

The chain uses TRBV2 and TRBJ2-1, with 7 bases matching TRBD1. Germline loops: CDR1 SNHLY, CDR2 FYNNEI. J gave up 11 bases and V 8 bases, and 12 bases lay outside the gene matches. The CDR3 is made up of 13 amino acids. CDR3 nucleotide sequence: TGTGCCAGCGTATCAGGGGGACCCGGCAAGCAGTTCTTC. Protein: CASVSGGPGKQFF.

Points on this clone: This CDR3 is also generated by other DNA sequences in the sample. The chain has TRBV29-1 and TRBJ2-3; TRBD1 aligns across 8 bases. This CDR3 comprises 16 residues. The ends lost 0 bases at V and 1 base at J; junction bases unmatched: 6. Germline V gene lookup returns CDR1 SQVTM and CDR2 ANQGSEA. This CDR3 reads CSVEDRQGAGTDTQYF. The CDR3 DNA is TGCAGCGTTGAAGATCGCCAGGGGGCCGGCACAGATACGCAGTATTTT.

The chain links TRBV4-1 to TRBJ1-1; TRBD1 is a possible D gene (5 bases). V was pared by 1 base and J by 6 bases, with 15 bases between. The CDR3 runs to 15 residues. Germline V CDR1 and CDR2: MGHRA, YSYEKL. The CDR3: CASSQAWGEKAEAFF. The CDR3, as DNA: TGCGCCAGCAGCCAAGCTTGGGGGGAAAAAGCTGAAGCTTTCTTT.

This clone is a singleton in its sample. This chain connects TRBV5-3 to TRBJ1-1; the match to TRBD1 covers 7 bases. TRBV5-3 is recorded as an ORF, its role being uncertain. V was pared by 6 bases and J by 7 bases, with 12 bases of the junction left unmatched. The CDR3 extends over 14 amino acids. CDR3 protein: CARNRPGQAFEAFF. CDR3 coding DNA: TGTGCCAGAAATAGACCCGGACAGGCCTTTGAAGCTTTCTTT.

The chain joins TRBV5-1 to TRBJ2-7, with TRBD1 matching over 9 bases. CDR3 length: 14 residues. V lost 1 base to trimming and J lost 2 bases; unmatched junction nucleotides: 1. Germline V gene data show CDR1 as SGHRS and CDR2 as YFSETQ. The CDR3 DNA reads TGCGCCAGCAGCTTGAGGACAGGGGCCTACGAGCAGTACTTC. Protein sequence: CASSLRTGAYEQYF.

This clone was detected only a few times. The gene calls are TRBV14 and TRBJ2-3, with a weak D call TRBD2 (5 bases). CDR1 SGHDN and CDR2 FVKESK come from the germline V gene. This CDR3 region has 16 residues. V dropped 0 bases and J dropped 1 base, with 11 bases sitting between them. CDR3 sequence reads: CASSQDRGFGTDTQYF. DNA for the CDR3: TGTGCCAGCAGCCAAGACCGAGGGTTCGGCACAGATACGCAGTATTTT.

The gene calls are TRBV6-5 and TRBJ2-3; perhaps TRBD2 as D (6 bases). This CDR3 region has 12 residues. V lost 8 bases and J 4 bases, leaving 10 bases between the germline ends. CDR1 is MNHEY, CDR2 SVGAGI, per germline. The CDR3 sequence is CASSSVADTQYF. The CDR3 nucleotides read TGTGCCAGCTCTAGCGTCGCAGATACGCAGTATTTT.

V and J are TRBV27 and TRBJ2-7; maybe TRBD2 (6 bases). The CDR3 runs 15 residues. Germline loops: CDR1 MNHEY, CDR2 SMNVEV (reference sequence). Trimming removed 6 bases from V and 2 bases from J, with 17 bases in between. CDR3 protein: CASSAGRGIAYEQYF. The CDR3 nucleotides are TGTGCCAGCAGCGCCGGGAGAGGGATTGCCTACGAGCAGTACTTC.

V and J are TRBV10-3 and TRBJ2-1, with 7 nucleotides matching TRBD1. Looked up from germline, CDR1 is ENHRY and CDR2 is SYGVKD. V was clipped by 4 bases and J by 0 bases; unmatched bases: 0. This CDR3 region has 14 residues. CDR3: CAISGDSSYNEQFF. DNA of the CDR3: TGTGCCATCAGTGGGGACAGCTCCTACAATGAGCAGTTCTTC.

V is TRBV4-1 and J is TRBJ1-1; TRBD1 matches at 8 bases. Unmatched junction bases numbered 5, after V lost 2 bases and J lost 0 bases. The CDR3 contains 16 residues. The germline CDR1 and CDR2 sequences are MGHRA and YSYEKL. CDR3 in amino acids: CASSQFTGGMNTEAFF. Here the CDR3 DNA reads TGCGCCAGCAGCCAATTTACAGGGGGAATGAACACTGAAGCTTTCTTT.

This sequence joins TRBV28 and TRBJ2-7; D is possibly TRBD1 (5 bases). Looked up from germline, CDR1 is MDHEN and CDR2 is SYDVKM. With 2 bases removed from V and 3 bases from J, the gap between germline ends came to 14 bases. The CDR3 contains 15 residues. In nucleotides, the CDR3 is TGTGCCAGCAGTTTAAGGGGTTTGGGTCTCTACGAGCAGTACTTC. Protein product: CASSLRGLGLYEQYF.

Written as DNA, the CDR3 is TGTGCCAGTAGTCCCCTTTTTAAGACAGATAATCAGCCCCAGCATTTT. Amino acids: CASSPLFKTDNQPQHF. The rearrangement joins TRBV19 to TRBJ1-5; D may be TRBD1 (5 bases). Trimming cost V 5 bases and J 4 bases, with 18 bases left between them. CDR3 length: 16 residues. The germline V gene has CDR1 LNHDA and CDR2 SQIVND (reference sequence).

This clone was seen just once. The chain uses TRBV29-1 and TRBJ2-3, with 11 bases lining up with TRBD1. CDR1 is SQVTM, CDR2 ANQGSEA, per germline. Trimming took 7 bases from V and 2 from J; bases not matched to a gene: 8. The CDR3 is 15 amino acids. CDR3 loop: CSAYPGQGVTDTQYF. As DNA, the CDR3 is TGCAGCGCTTACCCGGGACAGGGGGTCACAGATACGCAGTATTTT.

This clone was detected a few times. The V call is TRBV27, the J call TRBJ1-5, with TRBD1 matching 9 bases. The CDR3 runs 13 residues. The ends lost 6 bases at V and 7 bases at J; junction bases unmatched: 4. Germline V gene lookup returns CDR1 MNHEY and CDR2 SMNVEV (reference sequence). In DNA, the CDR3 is TGTGCCAGCAGACCAACAGGGGGCCAGCCCCAGCATTTT. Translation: CASRPTGGQPQHF.

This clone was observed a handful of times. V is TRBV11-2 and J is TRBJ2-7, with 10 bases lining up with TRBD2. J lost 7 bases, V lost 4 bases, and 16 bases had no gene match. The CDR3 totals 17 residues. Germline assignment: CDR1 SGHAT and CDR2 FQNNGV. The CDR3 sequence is CASSSEVAGGLHREQYF. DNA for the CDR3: TGTGCCAGCAGCTCCGAGGTAGCGGGGGGACTACACCGGGAGCAGTACTTC.

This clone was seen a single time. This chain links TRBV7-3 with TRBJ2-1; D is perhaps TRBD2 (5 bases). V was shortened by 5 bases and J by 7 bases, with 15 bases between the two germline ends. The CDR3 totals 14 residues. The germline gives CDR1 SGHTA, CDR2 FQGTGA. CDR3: CASSDRTGENEQFF. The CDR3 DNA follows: TGTGCCAGCAGCGATAGGACTGGGGAGAATGAGCAGTTCTTC.

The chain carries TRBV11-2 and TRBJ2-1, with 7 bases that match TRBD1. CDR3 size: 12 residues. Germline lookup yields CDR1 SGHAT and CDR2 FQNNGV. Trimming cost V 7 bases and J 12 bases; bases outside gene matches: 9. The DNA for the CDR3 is TGTGCCAGCAAGATACAGGGGATAGGGCAGTTCTTC. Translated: CASKIQGIGQFF.

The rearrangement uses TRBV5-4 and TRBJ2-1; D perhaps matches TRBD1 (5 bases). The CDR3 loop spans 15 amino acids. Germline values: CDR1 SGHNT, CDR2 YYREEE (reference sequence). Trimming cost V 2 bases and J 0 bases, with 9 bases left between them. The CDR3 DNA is TGTGCCAGCAGCTTTGACAGCTACTCCTACAATGAGCAGTTCTTC. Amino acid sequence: CASSFDSYSYNEQFF. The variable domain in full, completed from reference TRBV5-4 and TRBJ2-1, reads ETGVTQSPTHLIKTRGQQVTLRCSSQSGHNTVSWYQQALGQGPQFIFQYYREEENGRGNFPPRFSGLQFPNYSSELNVNALELDDSALYLCASSFDSYSYNEQFFGPGTRLTVL.

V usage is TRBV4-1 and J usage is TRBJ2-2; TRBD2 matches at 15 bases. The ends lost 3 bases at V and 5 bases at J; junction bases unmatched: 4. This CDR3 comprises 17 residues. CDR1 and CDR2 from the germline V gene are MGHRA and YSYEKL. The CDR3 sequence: CASSHGTSGRRTGELFF. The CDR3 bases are TGCGCCAGCAGCCACGGGACTAGCGGGAGGAGGACCGGGGAGCTGTTTTTT.

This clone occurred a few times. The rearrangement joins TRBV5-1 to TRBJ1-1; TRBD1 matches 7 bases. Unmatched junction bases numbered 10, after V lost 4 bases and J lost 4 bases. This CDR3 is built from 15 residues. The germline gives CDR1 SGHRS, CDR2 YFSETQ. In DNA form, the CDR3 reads TGCGCCAGCAGCGATAGGACAGGACTGAGCACTGAAGCTTTCTTT. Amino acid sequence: CASSDRTGLSTEAFF.

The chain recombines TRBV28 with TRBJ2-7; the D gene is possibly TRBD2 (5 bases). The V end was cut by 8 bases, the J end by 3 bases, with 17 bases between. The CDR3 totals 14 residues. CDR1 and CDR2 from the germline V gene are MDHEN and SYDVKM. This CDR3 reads CASGGSLGYYEQYF. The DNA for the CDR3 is TGTGCCAGCGGAGGATCTCTGGGGTACTACGAGCAGTACTTC.

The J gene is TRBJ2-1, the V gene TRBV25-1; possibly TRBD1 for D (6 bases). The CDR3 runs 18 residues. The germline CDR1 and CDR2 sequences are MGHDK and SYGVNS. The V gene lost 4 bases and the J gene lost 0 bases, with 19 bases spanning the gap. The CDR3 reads CASSARGSKTGSYNEQFF. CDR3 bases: TGTGCCAGCAGTGCCAGGGGTTCAAAGACAGGCTCCTACAATGAGCAGTTCTTC.